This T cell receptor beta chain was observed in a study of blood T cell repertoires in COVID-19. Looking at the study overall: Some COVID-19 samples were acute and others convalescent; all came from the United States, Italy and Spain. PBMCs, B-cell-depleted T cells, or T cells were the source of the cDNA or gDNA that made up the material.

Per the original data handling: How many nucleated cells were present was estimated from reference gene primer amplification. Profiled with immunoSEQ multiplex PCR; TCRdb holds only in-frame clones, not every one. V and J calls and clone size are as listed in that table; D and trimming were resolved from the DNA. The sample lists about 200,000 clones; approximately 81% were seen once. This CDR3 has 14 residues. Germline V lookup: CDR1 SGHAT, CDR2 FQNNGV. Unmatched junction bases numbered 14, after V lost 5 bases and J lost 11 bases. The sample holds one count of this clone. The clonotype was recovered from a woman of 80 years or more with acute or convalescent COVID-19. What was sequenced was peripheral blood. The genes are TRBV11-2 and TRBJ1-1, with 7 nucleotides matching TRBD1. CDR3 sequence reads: CASSHSPGQIRAFF. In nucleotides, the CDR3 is TGTGCCAGCAGCCATTCGCCGGGACAGATTCGCGCTTTCTTT.